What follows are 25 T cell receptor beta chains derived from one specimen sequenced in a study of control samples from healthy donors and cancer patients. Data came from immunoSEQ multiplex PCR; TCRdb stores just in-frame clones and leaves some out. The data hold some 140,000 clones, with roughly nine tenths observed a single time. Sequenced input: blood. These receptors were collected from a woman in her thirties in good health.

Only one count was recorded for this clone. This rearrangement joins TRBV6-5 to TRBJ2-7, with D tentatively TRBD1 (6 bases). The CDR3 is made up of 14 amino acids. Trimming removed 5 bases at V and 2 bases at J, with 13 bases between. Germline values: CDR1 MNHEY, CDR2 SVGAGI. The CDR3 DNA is TGTGCCAGCAGTATGAACAGGGTGACCTACGAGCAGTACTTC. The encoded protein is CASSMNRVTYEQYF.

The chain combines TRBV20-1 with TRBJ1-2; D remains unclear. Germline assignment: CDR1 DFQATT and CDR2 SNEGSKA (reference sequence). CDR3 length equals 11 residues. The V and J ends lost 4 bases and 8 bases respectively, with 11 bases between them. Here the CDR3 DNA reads TGCAGTGCTATCGGGGAGGGAGGCTACACCTTC. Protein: CSAIGEGGYTF.

CDR3 in amino acids: CASSLRQGVNTIYF. The CDR3 DNA follows: TGTGCCAGCAGTTTAAGGCAGGGAGTAAACACCATATATTTT. V is TRBV28 and J is TRBJ1-3, with D possibly being TRBD1 (5 bases). Trimming took 2 bases from V and 6 from J, leaving 11 bases between them. Germline V lookup: CDR1 MDHEN, CDR2 SYDVKM. CDR3 length equals 14 residues.

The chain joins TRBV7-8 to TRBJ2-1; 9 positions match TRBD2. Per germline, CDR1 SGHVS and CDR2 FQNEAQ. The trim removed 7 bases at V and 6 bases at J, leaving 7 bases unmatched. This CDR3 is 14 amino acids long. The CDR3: CASKRSLAGNEQFF. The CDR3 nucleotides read TGTGCCAGCAAGCGGTCACTAGCGGGCAATGAGCAGTTCTTC. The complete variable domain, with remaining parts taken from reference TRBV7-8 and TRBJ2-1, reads GAGVSQSPRYKVAKRGQDVALRCDPISGHVSLFWYQQALGQGPEFLTYFQNEAQLDKSGLPSDRFFAERPEGSVSTLKIQRTQQEDSAVYLCASKRSLAGNEQFFGPGTRLTVL.

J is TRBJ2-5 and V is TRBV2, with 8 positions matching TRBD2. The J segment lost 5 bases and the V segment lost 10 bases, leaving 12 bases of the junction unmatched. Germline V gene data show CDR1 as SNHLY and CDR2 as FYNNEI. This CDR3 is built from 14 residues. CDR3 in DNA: TGTGCCACCCTCCCGCGGAGCGGGAGTGAGACCCAGTACTTC. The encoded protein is CATLPRSGSETQYF.

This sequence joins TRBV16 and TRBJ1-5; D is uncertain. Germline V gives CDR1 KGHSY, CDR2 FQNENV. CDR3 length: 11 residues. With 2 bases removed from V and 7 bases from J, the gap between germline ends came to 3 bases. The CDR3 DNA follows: TGTGCCAGCAGCCAAGGACAGCCCCAGCATTTT. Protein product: CASSQGQPQHF.

DNA of the CDR3: TGTGCCAGCAGCCAAAGGGACTTAGCGGGATACGAGCAGTACTTC. This codes for CASSQRDLAGYEQYF. The chain combines TRBV3-1 (or the pseudogene TRBV3-2) with TRBJ2-7, with 8 positions matching TRBD2. Germline CDR1 LGHDT, CDR2 YNNKEL (reference sequence). The V gene end was trimmed by 2 bases and the J gene end by 4 bases; junction bases not matched to a gene: 7. The CDR3 has 15 residues.

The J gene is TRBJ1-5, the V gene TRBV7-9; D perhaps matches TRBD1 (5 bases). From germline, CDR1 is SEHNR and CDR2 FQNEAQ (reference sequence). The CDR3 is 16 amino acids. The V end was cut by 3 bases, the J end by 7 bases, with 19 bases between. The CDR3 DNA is TGTGCCAGCAGCTTCAGACGATACAGGTTTGGGCAGCCCCAGCATTTT. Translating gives CASSFRRYRFGQPQHF.

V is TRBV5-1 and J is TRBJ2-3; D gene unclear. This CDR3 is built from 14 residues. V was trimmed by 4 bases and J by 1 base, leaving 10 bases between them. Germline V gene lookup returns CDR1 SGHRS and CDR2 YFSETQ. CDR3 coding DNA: TGCGCCAGCAGCCCCGAGTGGCGCACAGATACGCAGTATTTT. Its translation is CASSPEWRTDTQYF.

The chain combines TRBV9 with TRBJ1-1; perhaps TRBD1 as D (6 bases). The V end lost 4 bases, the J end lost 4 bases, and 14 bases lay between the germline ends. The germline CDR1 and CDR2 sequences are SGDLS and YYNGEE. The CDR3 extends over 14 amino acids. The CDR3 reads CASSPTQGGTEAFF. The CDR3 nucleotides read TGTGCCAGCAGCCCGACACAGGGAGGCACTGAAGCTTTCTTT. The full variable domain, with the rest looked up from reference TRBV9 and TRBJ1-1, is DSGVTQTPKHLITATGQRVTLRCSPRSGDLSVYWYQQSLDQGLQFLIQYYNGEERAKGNILERFSAQQFPDLHSELNLSSLELGDSALYFCASSPTQGGTEAFFGQGTRLTVV.

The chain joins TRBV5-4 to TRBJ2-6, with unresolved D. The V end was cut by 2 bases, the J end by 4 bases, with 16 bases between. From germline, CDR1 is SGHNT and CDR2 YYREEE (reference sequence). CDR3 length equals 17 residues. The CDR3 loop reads CASSLGRSPSGANVLTF. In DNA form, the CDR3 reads TGTGCCAGCAGCTTAGGCAGGTCCCCTTCAGGGGCCAACGTCCTGACTTTC.

In nucleotides, the CDR3 is TGTGCCAGCAGCTTGAAGTCGGGGCTCAGGGACTACGAGCAGTACTTC. This codes for CASSLKSGLRDYEQYF. The gene calls are TRBV7-2 and TRBJ2-7; D may be TRBD1 or TRBD2 (5 bases each). This CDR3 is built from 16 residues. The germline V gene has CDR1 SGHTA and CDR2 FQGNSA. Trimming removed 3 bases at V and 3 bases at J, with 18 bases between.

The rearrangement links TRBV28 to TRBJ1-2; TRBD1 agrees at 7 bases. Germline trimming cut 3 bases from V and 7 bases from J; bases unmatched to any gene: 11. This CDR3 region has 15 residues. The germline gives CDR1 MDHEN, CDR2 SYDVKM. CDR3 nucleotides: TGTGCCAGCAGTTTCTCCCCTGACAGGGCTGGTGGCTACACCTTC. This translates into CASSFSPDRAGGYTF.

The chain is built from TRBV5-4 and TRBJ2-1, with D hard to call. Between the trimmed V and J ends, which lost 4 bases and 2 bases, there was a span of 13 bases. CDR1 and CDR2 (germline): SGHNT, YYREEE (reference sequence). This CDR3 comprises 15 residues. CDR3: CASSKNGRTYNEQFF. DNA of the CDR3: TGTGCCAGCAGCAAAAACGGCCGTACCTACAATGAGCAGTTCTTC.

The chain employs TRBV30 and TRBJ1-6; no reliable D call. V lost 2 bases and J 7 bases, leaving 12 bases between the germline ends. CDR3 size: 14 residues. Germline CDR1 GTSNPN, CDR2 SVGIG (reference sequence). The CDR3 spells CAWSLSEANSPLHF. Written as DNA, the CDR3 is TGTGCCTGGAGTTTATCGGAGGCCAATTCACCCCTCCACTTT.

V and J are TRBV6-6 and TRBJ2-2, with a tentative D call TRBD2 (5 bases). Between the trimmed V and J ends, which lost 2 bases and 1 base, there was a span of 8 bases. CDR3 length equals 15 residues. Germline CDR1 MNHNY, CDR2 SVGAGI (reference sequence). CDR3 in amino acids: CASSYAGGNTGELFF. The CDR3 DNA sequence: TGTGCCAGCAGTTACGCGGGCGGGAACACCGGGGAGCTGTTTTTT.

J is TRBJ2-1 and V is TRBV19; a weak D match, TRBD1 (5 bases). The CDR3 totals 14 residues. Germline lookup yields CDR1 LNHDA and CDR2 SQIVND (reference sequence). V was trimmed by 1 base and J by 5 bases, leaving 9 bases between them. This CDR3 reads CASSIGAGNNEQFF. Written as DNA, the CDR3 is TGTGCCAGTAGTATAGGCGCAGGGAACAATGAGCAGTTCTTC.

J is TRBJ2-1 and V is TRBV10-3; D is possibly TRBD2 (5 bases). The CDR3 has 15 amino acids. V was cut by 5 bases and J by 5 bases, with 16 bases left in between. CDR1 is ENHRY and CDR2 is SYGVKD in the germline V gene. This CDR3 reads CAISKGVASNNEQFF. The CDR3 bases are TGTGCCATCAGTAAGGGAGTGGCTAGCAACAATGAGCAGTTCTTC.

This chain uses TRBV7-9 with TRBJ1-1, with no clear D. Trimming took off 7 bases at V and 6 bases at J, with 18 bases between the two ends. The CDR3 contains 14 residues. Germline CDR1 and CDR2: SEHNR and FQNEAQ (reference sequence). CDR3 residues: CASTPSETLPEAFF. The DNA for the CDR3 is TGTGCCAGCACCCCATCGGAAACGTTACCTGAAGCTTTCTTT.

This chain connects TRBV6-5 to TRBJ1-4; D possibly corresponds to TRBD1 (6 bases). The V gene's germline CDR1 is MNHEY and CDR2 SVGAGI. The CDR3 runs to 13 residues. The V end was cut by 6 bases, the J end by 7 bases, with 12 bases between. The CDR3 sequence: CASSTGTGEKLFF. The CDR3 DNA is TGTGCCAGCAGCACAGGGACTGGTGAAAAACTGTTTTTT.

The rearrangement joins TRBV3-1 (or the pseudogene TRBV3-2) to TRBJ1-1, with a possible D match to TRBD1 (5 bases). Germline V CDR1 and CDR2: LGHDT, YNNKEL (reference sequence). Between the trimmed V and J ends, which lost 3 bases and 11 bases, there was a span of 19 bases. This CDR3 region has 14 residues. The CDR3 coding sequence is TGTGCCAGCAGCCACCCTGGAGGAGAGGGGTATGCTTTCTTT. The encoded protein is CASSHPGGEGYAFF.

CDR3 DNA: TGTGCCAGCAGTTACTCTGAGGATCAGCCCCAGCATTTT. The encoded protein is CASSYSEDQPQHF. The chain is built from TRBV6-6 and TRBJ1-5; no firm D call. The CDR3 sequence is 13 residues long. In germline, CDR1 is MNHNY, CDR2 SVGAGI (reference sequence). The V end was cut by 0 bases, the J end by 5 bases, with 5 bases between.

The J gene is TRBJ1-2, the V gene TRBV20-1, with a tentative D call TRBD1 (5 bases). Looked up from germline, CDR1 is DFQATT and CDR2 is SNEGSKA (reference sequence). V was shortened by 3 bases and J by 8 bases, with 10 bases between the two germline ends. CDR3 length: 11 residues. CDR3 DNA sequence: TGCAGTGCTAGCAGGGCGGGAGGCTACACCTTC. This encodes CSASRAGGYTF.

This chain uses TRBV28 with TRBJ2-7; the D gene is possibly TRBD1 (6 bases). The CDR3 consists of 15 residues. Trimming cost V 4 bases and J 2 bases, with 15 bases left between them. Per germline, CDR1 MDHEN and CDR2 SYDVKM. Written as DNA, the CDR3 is TGTGCCAGCAGTTCCGGACAGCCCTGGGCCTACGAGCAGTACTTC. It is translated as CASSSGQPWAYEQYF.

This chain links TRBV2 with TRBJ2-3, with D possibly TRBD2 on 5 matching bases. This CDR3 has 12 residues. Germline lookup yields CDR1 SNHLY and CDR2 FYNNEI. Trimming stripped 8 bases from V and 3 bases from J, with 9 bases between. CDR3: CASREATDTQYF. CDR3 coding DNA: TGTGCCAGCCGGGAAGCAACAGATACGCAGTATTTT.